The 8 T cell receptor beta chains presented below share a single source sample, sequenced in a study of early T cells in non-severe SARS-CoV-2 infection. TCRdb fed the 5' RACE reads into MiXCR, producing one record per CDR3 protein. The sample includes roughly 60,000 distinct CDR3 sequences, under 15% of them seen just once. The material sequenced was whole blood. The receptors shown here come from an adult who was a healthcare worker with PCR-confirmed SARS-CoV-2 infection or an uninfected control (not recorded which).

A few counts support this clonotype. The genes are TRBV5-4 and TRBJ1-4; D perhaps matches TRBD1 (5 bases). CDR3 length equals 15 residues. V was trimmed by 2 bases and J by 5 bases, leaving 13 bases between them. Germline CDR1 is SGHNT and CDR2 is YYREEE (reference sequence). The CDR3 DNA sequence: TGTGCCAGCAGCTTAACCGGGGCGAAGAATGAAAAACTGTTTTTT. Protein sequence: CASSLTGAKNEKLFF.

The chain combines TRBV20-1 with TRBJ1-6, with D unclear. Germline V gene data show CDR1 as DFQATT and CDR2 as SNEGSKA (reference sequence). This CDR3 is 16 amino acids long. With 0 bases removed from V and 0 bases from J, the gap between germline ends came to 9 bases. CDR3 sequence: CSARDGSTSYNSPLHF. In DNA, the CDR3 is TGCAGTGCTAGAGATGGGTCGACCTCCTATAATTCACCCCTCCACTTT.

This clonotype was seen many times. CDR3 in amino acids: CAWSGTGLSYEQYF. The CDR3 coding sequence is TGTGCCTGGAGTGGGACAGGCCTCTCCTACGAGCAGTACTTC. The chain recombines TRBV30 with TRBJ2-7, with 7 bases lining up with TRBD1. V trimming: 1 base; J trimming: 0 bases; junction bases outside the gene matches: 3. This CDR3 has 14 residues. The germline gives CDR1 GTSNPN, CDR2 SVGIG (reference sequence).

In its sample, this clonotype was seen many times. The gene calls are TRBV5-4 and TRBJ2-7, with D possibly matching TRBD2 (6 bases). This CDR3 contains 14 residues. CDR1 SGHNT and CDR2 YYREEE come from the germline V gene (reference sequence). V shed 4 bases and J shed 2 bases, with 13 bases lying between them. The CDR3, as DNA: TGTGCCAGCAGCCCGGGACTCCGGACCTACGAGCAGTACTTC. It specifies CASSPGLRTYEQYF.

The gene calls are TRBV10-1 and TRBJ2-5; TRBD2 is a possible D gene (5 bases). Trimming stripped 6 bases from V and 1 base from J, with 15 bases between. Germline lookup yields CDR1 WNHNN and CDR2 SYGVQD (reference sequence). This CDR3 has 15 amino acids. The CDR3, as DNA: TGCGCCAGCAGCCTCGGAGTAGGAGGCCAAGAGACCCAGTACTTC. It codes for CASSLGVGGQETQYF.

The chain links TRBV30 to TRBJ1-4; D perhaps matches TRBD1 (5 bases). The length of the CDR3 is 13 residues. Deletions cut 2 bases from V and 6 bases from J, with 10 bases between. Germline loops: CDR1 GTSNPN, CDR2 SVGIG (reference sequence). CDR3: CAWSTGRDEKLFF. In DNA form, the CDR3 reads TGTGCCTGGAGTACGGGACGGGATGAAAAACTGTTTTTT.

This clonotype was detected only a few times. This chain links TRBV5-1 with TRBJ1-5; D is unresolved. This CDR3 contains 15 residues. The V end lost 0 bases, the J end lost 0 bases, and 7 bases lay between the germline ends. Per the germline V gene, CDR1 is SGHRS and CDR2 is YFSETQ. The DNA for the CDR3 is TGCGCCAGCAGCTTGGGGACGAATAGCAATCAGCCCCAGCATTTT. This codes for CASSLGTNSNQPQHF.

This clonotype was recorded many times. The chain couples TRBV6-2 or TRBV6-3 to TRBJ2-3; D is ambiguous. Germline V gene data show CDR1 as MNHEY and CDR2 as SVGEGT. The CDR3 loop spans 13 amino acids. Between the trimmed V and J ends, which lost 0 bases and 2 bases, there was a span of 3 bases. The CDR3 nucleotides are TGTGCCAGCAGTTACTCCCACACAGATACGCAGTATTTT. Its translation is CASSYSHTDTQYF.